These 31 T cell receptor beta chains were sequenced from one sample in a study of technical replicates of blood from a few donors. Using immunoSEQ multiplex PCR, the repertoire was profiled, and TCRdb retains in-frame clones only, with some absent. The sample contains around 75,000 clones, 75% to 95% of which appear only once. Sequencing input: T cells isolated from PBMCs. All receptors come from a human donor in good health.

J is TRBJ1-1 and V is TRBV7-3; D is perhaps TRBD1 (5 bases). Trimming pared 5 bases from V and 3 bases from J, leaving 13 bases between. The germline CDR1 and CDR2 sequences are SGHTA and FQGTGA. The CDR3 covers 14 residues. The CDR3 loop is CASSLAGTDTEAFF. The CDR3 DNA is TGTGCCAGCAGCCTAGCAGGGACTGACACTGAAGCTTTCTTT.

The rearrangement joins TRBV6-4 to TRBJ2-1; 7 bases are shared with TRBD1. CDR1 is MRHNA, CDR2 SNTAGT, per germline. V lost 10 bases, J lost 8 bases, and 14 bases stayed unmatched. The CDR3 runs to 14 residues. The CDR3 sequence: CATRKQGLLDEQFF. CDR3 sequence (DNA): TGTGCCACCCGGAAACAGGGGCTTCTCGATGAGCAGTTCTTC.

This chain connects TRBV10-3 to TRBJ2-1, with TRBD2 matching 12 bases. CDR3 length: 15 residues. CDR1 is ENHRY, CDR2 SYGVKD, per germline. Trimming removed 5 bases from V and 4 bases from J; junction bases left unmatched: 3. The CDR3 DNA reads as TGTGCCATCAGTTCTAGCGGGAGGGCGTACAATGAGCAGTTCTTC. Translated: CAISSSGRAYNEQFF.

This chain connects TRBV6-5 to TRBJ1-5; 8 positions match TRBD1. Germline CDR1 reads MNHEY; CDR2 reads SVGAGI. CDR3 size: 13 residues. Trimming removed 6 bases from V and 6 bases from J; junction bases left unmatched: 4. The CDR3: CASSPDRAQPQHF. The DNA of the CDR3 is TGTGCCAGCAGCCCGGACAGGGCTCAGCCCCAGCATTTT.

The chain carries TRBV4-2 and TRBJ2-2; 7 bases line up with TRBD2. This CDR3 comprises 20 residues. Losses at the gene ends were 0 bases for V and 6 bases for J; bases not matched to a gene: 19. The germline V gene has CDR1 LGHNA and CDR2 YNFKEQ. This CDR3 is CASSQEAGWTRGSDAGELFF. The CDR3 coding sequence is TGTGCCAGCAGCCAAGAAGCGGGGTGGACTCGGGGTAGCGACGCCGGGGAGCTGTTTTTT.

The rearrangement joins TRBV7-9 to TRBJ2-3; D call uncertain. The CDR3 covers 12 residues. Trimming cost V 4 bases and J 3 bases, with 5 bases left between them. The germline V gene encodes CDR1 SEHNR and CDR2 FQNEAQ (reference sequence). DNA of the CDR3: TGTGCCAGCAGCTCTTTAACAGATACGCAGTATTTT. Encoded protein: CASSSLTDTQYF.

The sample holds one count of this clone. The chain carries TRBV18 and TRBJ2-7; 9 nucleotides match TRBD1. Germline-derived CDR1 and CDR2 are KGHSH and LQKENI. The V and J ends lost 3 bases and 2 bases, in that order; junction bases with no gene match: 5. The CDR3 extends over 15 amino acids. The CDR3 bases are TGTGCCAGCTCACCTGGTACAGGGGGCACCTACGAGCAGTACTTC. Encoded protein: CASSPGTGGTYEQYF.

The chain recombines TRBV10-2 with TRBJ1-5; 8 nucleotides line up with TRBD1. This CDR3 is 13 amino acids long. J gave up 7 bases and V 6 bases, and 5 bases lay outside the gene matches. Germline lookup yields CDR1 WSHSY and CDR2 SAAADI. The CDR3 region has the DNA TGCGCCAGCAGCGGACAGGGTTTACAGCCCCAGCATTTT. It codes for CASSGQGLQPQHF.

The V call is TRBV2, the J call TRBJ2-1; 7 nucleotides align to TRBD1. Trimming took 7 bases from V and 6 from J; bases not matched to a gene: 6. CDR1 is SNHLY and CDR2 is FYNNEI in the germline V gene. CDR3 length: 13 residues. CDR3 sequence: CASIKTGLNEQFF. The CDR3 DNA is TGTGCCAGCATAAAGACAGGGCTCAATGAGCAGTTCTTC.

This chain connects TRBV5-1 to TRBJ1-1; 7 nucleotides agree with TRBD1. Looked up from germline, CDR1 is SGHRS and CDR2 is YFSETQ. Trimming removed 4 bases from V and 5 bases from J; junction bases left unmatched: 11. This CDR3 spans 15 amino acids. Written as DNA, the CDR3 is TGCGCCAGCAGCCACGGGACAGCTTTGGATACTGAAGCTTTCTTT. Protein product: CASSHGTALDTEAFF.

The chain carries TRBV5-8 and TRBJ2-1, with 9 nucleotides matching TRBD2. After removal of 3 bases from V and 1 base from J, the junction contained 2 bases not matched to a gene. CDR1 is SGHTS and CDR2 is YDEGEE in the germline V gene. The CDR3 loop spans 15 amino acids. The CDR3 reads CASSSTSGSYNEQFF. The CDR3 DNA reads as TGTGCCAGCAGCTCTACTAGCGGGTCCTACAATGAGCAGTTCTTC. The full variable domain, with the rest looked up from reference TRBV5-8 and TRBJ2-1, is EAGVTQSPTHLIKTRGQQATLRCSPISGHTSVYWYQQALGLGLQFLLWYDEGEERNRGNFPPRFSGRQFPNYSSELNVNALELEDSALYLCASSSTSGSYNEQFFGPGTRLTVL.

This clone was counted a few times. The rearrangement links TRBV19 to TRBJ1-4, with D uncertain. Germline-derived CDR1 and CDR2 are LNHDA and SQIVND (reference sequence). Trimming left V 9 bases short and J 7 bases short, with 15 bases between. CDR3 length: 13 amino acids. CDR3 amino acids: CASFGGGSEKLFF. In DNA form, the CDR3 reads TGTGCCAGCTTCGGAGGCGGGAGTGAAAAACTGTTTTTT.

The chain has TRBV19 and TRBJ1-1; D uncertain. Trimming stripped 5 bases from V and 0 bases from J, with 7 bases between. CDR3 length equals 13 residues. Germline V lookup: CDR1 LNHDA, CDR2 SQIVND (reference sequence). The CDR3 DNA is TGTGCCAGTAGTGATGGCTTGAACACTGAAGCTTTCTTT. Residues: CASSDGLNTEAFF.

This clone was counted only a few times. The rearrangement links TRBV27 to TRBJ2-7, with 9 bases identical to TRBD2. This CDR3 region has 14 residues. V shed 6 bases, J shed 4 bases, and the junction held 7 bases outside the gene matches. In germline, CDR1 is MNHEY, CDR2 SMNVEV (reference sequence). This chain's CDR3 is CASRHSGSSYEQYF. The CDR3 DNA reads as TGTGCCAGCAGGCATAGCGGGAGTTCTTACGAGCAGTACTTC.

The genes are TRBV6-1 and TRBJ1-5; D is uncertain. Germline V gene data show CDR1 as MNHNS and CDR2 as SASEGT. The CDR3 has 15 amino acids. Trimming cost V 0 bases and J 0 bases, with 6 bases left between them. This chain's CDR3 is CASSEAPDSNQPQHF. CDR3 in DNA: TGTGCCAGCAGTGAAGCTCCAGATAGCAATCAGCCCCAGCATTTT.

The chain is built from TRBV28 and TRBJ1-4; 10 nucleotides align to TRBD1. Germline V gene lookup returns CDR1 MDHEN and CDR2 SYDVKM. The CDR3 is 16 amino acids. The J segment lost 5 bases and the V segment lost 6 bases, leaving 9 bases of the junction unmatched. The CDR3 loop reads CASSPHWTGGNEKLFF. The CDR3 nucleotides are TGTGCCAGCAGCCCCCACTGGACAGGGGGGAATGAAAAACTGTTTTTT.

J is TRBJ2-7 and V is TRBV5-1; possibly TRBD1 for D (6 bases). The CDR3 totals 15 residues. The germline gives CDR1 SGHRS, CDR2 YFSETQ. V was trimmed by 4 bases and J by 7 bases, leaving 21 bases between them. The CDR3 region is CASSPCRGCFWEQYF. The CDR3 coding sequence is TGCGCCAGCAGCCCGTGCAGGGGATGTTTCTGGGAGCAGTACTTC. Full variable domain (rest looked up from reference TRBV5-1 and TRBJ2-7): KAGVTQTPRYLIKTRGQQVTLSCSPISGHRSVSWYQQTPGQGLQFLFEYFSETQRNKGNFPGRFSGRQFSNSRSEMNVSTLELGDSALYLCASSPCRGCFWEQYFGPGTRLTVT.

V and J are TRBV28 and TRBJ2-3; 14 nucleotides agree with TRBD2. This CDR3 comprises 18 residues. From germline, CDR1 is MDHEN and CDR2 SYDVKM. V was clipped by 6 bases and J by 3 bases; unmatched bases: 11. The CDR3, as DNA: TGTGCCAGCAGCCAGGGACTAGCGGGAGTAGCGGGAACAGATACGCAGTATTTT. Translation gives CASSQGLAGVAGTDTQYF.

The chain carries TRBV7-6 and TRBJ1-2, with D perhaps TRBD1 (5 bases). V was shortened by 1 base and J by 5 bases, with 14 bases between the two germline ends. This CDR3 has 15 amino acids. Germline V gene lookup returns CDR1 SGHVS and CDR2 FNYEAQ. CDR3 sequence: CASSLGYGGNYGYTF. The CDR3 DNA follows: TGTGCCAGCAGCTTAGGTTACGGGGGAAATTATGGCTACACCTTC.

This clone has a single count. The J gene is TRBJ2-3, the V gene TRBV4-1, with 12 bases identical to TRBD2. The CDR3 sequence is 16 residues long. The V gene's germline CDR1 is MGHRA and CDR2 YSYEKL. V was pared by 2 bases and J by 6 bases, with 6 bases of the junction left unmatched. Written as DNA, the CDR3 is TGCGCCAGCAGCCAAATCGGACTAGCGGGGCCTGATACGCAGTATTTT. Its translation: CASSQIGLAGPDTQYF.

The chain uses TRBV19 and TRBJ2-5; 9 positions agree with TRBD1. This CDR3 has 13 amino acids. V lost 5 bases, J lost 5 bases, and 3 bases stayed unmatched. From germline, CDR1 is LNHDA and CDR2 SQIVND (reference sequence). CDR3 bases: TGTGCCAGTAGTGGGACAGGGTGGGAGACCCAGTACTTC. It codes for CASSGTGWETQYF. The full variable domain, rest sourced from reference TRBV19 and TRBJ2-5, is DGGITQSPKYLFRKEGQNVTLSCEQNLNHDAMYWYRQDPGQGLRLIYYSQIVNDFQKGDIAEGYSVSREKKESFPLTVTSAQKNPTAFYLCASSGTGWETQYFGPGTRLLVL.

The genes are TRBV29-1 and TRBJ2-1, with a tentative D call TRBD2 (6 bases). Trimming left V 7 bases short and J 0 bases short, with 10 bases between. CDR1 and CDR2 from the germline V gene are SQVTM and ANQGSEA. The CDR3 sequence is 13 residues long. CDR3 loop: CSGGTDSYNEQFF. CDR3 bases: TGCAGCGGAGGGACTGACTCCTACAATGAGCAGTTCTTC.

The chain recombines TRBV11-2 with TRBJ1-3; D ambiguous. V dropped 4 bases and J dropped 2 bases, with 9 bases sitting between them. Germline V lookup: CDR1 SGHAT, CDR2 FQNNGV. This CDR3 region has 14 residues. In DNA form, the CDR3 reads TGTGCCAGCAGCTCGTCTAGGACTGGAAACACCATATATTTT. Amino acid sequence: CASSSSRTGNTIYF.

The chain employs TRBV11-3 and TRBJ1-1, with D unresolved. Germline loops: CDR1 SGHNT, CDR2 YENEEA. This CDR3 has 16 amino acids. The germline V and J ends were trimmed by 5 bases and 4 bases, with 20 bases remaining between them. Here the CDR3 reads CASSPVRWEEGTEAFF. In DNA, the CDR3 is TGTGCCAGCAGCCCAGTGCGTTGGGAGGAGGGCACTGAAGCTTTCTTT.

This clone was picked up a small number of times. V gene TRBV29-1 combines with J gene TRBJ1-1; D might be TRBD1 (5 bases). CDR3 length equals 13 residues. The V end was cut by 6 bases, the J end by 0 bases, with 11 bases between. Germline V gives CDR1 SQVTM, CDR2 ANQGSEA. In DNA, the CDR3 is TGCAGCGTGGCACAGGTTATGAACACTGAAGCTTTCTTT. Translating gives CSVAQVMNTEAFF.

The chain couples TRBV6-5 to TRBJ1-2, with TRBD1 matching over 10 bases. Germline V gene sequence: CDR1 MNHEY, CDR2 SVGAGI. The trim removed 6 bases at V and 4 bases at J, leaving 8 bases unmatched. The CDR3 sequence is 15 residues long. CDR3 coding DNA: TGTGCCAGCAGCCCTCCGGGACAGGGGATCTATGGCTACACCTTC. Its translation is CASSPPGQGIYGYTF.

This clone was picked up a small number of times. The chain uses TRBV4-1 and TRBJ1-1; D is ambiguous. V was trimmed by 4 bases and J by 7 bases, leaving 13 bases between them. CDR1 is MGHRA and CDR2 is YSYEKL in the germline V gene. CDR3 length: 13 residues. DNA of the CDR3: TGCGCCAGCAGCCCCCCCGGTCAAATTGAAGCTTTCTTT. Translating gives CASSPPGQIEAFF.

J is TRBJ2-2 and V is TRBV7-3; 9 positions agree with TRBD1. This CDR3 comprises 15 residues. Looked up from germline, CDR1 is SGHTA and CDR2 is FQGTGA. With V trimmed by 0 bases and J by 5 bases, 1 base remained unmatched. In DNA, the CDR3 is TGTGCCAGCAGCTTAACCGGACAGGGGACCGGGGAGCTGTTTTTT. It is translated as CASSLTGQGTGELFF.

The V call is TRBV6-1, the J call TRBJ2-1, with TRBD1 matching 7 bases. In germline, CDR1 is MNHNS, CDR2 SASEGT. The ends lost 5 bases at V and 5 bases at J; junction bases unmatched: 6. The CDR3 covers 14 residues. CDR3 coding DNA: TGTGCCAGCAGTAGCCGGGACAGAGACAATGAGCAGTTCTTC. Translating gives CASSSRDRDNEQFF.

This clone has a handful of counts. The gene calls are TRBV18 and TRBJ1-5; no definite D call. The CDR3 spans 14 residues. Germline CDR1 KGHSH, CDR2 LQKENI. Trimming left V 3 bases short and J 9 bases short, with 15 bases between. CDR3 amino acids: CASSPARTGWPQHF. In nucleotides, the CDR3 is TGTGCCAGCTCACCCGCCCGGACTGGGTGGCCCCAGCATTTT.

The chain is built from TRBV4-1 and TRBJ2-1; D possibly corresponds to TRBD1 (6 bases). Trimming stripped 8 bases from V and 4 bases from J, with 24 bases between. Germline CDR1 reads MGHRA; CDR2 reads YSYEKL. The CDR3 spans 17 residues. The CDR3 loop reads CASHEGVPGGLYNEQFF. CDR3 in DNA: TGCGCCAGCCACGAGGGGGTTCCAGGAGGCTTATACAATGAGCAGTTCTTC.